Listed below are T cell receptor beta chains from one sample, sequenced in a study of cytomegalovirus exposure and HLA in healthy donors. TCRdb's copy holds only in-frame clones and misses some; the assay was immunoSEQ multiplex PCR. Among some 130,000 clones, 82% were seen once, and the ten largest hold 10% to 12%. Sequenced sample: PBMCs. The receptors here all came from a male donor in good health and CMV-seropositive. Both conserved end residues are part of each CDR3. A D gene is named only where the DNA matches it firmly. For some rows the clone size is stated as once, few or many, or as a class when expanded; others skip it.

v_call	clone_size	j_call	d_call	cdr3_aa	cdr3_nt
TRBV28	few	TRBJ2-3	-	CASSRGGGTDTQYF	TGTGCCAGCAGTAGAGGGGGTGGCACAGATACGCAGTATTTT
TRBV29-1	-	TRBJ2-1	TRBD2	CSVEDLAGVAQFF	TGCAGCGTTGAAGATTTGGCGGGAGTCGCGCAGTTCTTC
TRBV2	few	TRBJ2-5	-	CASTWTVGETQYF	TGTGCCAGCACCTGGACAGTGGGCGAGACCCAGTACTTC
TRBV6-5	-	TRBJ2-1	TRBD2	CASKGPGLSYNEQFF	TGTGCCAGCAAAGGGCCGGGACTATCCTACAATGAGCAGTTCTTC
TRBV28	-	TRBJ2-2	-	CASSLAGGAGELFF	TGTGCCAGCAGTTTAGCCGGGGGTGCCGGGGAGCTGTTTTTT
TRBV10-3	-	TRBJ1-5	-	CAIYLRGRNQPQHF	TGTGCCATCTATCTACGCGGGCGTAATCAGCCCCAGCATTTT
TRBV28	-	TRBJ1-2	-	CASSLLYRDYYGYTF	TGTGCCAGCAGTTTATTGTACAGGGATTATTATGGCTACACCTTC
TRBV5-4	-	TRBJ2-7	TRBD1	CASSLAVTGGEQYF	TGTGCCAGCAGCTTGGCCGTGACAGGGGGCGAGCAGTACTTC
TRBV6-6	-	TRBJ1-5	TRBD1	CASRRGDRVGEHF	TGTGCCAGCAGAAGGGGAGACAGGGTCGGGGAGCATTTT
TRBV5-8	-	TRBJ1-3	TRBD1	CASSLYGRGFGNTIYF	TGTGCCAGCAGCTTGTATGGCAGGGGGTTTGGAAACACCATATATTTT
TRBV30	few	TRBJ1-2	-	CAWGGTADGYTF	TGTGCCTGGGGCGGGACGGCGGATGGCTACACCTTC
TRBV5-1	-	TRBJ2-7	TRBD1	CASSLDNPLRQGLSYEQYF	TGCGCCAGCAGCCTTGATAACCCATTAAGACAGGGGTTATCCTACGAGCAGTACTTC
TRBV25-1	-	TRBJ2-1	-	CASSVLTSYNEQFF	TGTGCCAGCAGTGTACTCACCTCCTACAATGAGCAGTTCTTC
TRBV27	-	TRBJ1-2	TRBD1	CASSSGGGTGEVYGYTF	TGTGCCAGCTCCAGTGGGGGGGGGACAGGGGAAGTCTATGGCTACACCTTC
TRBV27	once	TRBJ2-2	TRBD2	CASSPSGRWTGELFF	TGTGCCAGCAGTCCTAGCGGGAGATGGACCGGGGAGCTGTTTTTT